The clone carrying this TCR beta chain was seen a handful of times. Antigen unknown. Germline V lookup: CDR1 MNHEY, CDR2 SVGEGT. Trimming took off 5 bases at V and 4 bases at J, with 12 bases between the two ends. The CDR3 covers 15 residues. This specimen belongs to a study of T cells in Graves' hyperthyroidism and ophthalmopathy. Points from the study as a whole: A model using 13 V-J features told ophthalmopathy apart from stable hyperthyroidism. Researchers found most expanded thyroid clonotypes above 0.001 in blood as well.

Researchers took RNA transcripts and amplified the TCR beta CDR3 regions from them. The study used the HTBI primer set for a first-round RT-PCR of the TCR CDR3. Each CDR3 protein gets one entry after TCRdb re-called the multiplex PCR reads with MiXCR. The sample records roughly 130,000 distinct CDR3 sequences, around 20% being singletons. The sample consisted of blood. The V and J genes are TRBV6-2 or TRBV6-3 and TRBJ2-6, with D perhaps matching TRBD1 (5 bases). The TCR sequence derives from a woman in her forties or fifties with Graves' hyperthyroidism that later progressed to Graves' ophthalmopathy. DNA for the CDR3: TGTGCCAGCAGTCACATAGGGGTCGGGGCCAACGTCCTGACTTTC. It yields the protein CASSHIGVGANVLTF.